This T cell receptor (beta chain) derives from a study of neoadjuvant anti-PD-1 for oral cavity cancer. Repertoires were generated with immunoSEQ multiplex PCR, while TCRdb's copy carries only in-frame clones and drops some. The sample records 73,000 or so clones, about 88% being singletons. As for time point: after neoadjuvant nivolumab, at surgical resection. This CDR3 is built from 17 residues. Germline assignment: CDR1 SGDLS and CDR2 YYNGEE. The V segment lost 3 bases and the J segment 4 bases; nucleotides outside the gene matches: 15. The sample consisted of PBMCs, taken after nivolumab (anti-PD-1) treatment. This chain uses TRBV9 with TRBJ1-2; 7 positions match TRBD1. The clonotype was recovered from a person between 35 and 79 years old with oral cavity squamous cell carcinoma. The CDR3 coding sequence is TGTGCCAGCAGCGCCGGGGTAGGGGCAGGGGGAACCTATGGCTACACCTTC. Translated, it gives CASSAGVGAGGTYGYTF.